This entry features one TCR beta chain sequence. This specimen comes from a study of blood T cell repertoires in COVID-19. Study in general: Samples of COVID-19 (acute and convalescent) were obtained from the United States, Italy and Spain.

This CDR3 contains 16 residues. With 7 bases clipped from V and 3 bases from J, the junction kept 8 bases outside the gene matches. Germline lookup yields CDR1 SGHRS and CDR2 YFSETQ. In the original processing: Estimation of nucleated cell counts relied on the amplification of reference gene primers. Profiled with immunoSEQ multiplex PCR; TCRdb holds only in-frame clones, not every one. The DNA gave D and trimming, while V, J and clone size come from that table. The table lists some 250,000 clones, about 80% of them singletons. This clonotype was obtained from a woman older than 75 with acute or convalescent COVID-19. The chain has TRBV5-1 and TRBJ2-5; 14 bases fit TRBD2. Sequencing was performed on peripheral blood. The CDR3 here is CASGRGTSGSKETQYF. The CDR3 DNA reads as TGCGCCAGCGGGAGGGGGACTAGCGGGAGCAAAGAGACCCAGTACTTC.